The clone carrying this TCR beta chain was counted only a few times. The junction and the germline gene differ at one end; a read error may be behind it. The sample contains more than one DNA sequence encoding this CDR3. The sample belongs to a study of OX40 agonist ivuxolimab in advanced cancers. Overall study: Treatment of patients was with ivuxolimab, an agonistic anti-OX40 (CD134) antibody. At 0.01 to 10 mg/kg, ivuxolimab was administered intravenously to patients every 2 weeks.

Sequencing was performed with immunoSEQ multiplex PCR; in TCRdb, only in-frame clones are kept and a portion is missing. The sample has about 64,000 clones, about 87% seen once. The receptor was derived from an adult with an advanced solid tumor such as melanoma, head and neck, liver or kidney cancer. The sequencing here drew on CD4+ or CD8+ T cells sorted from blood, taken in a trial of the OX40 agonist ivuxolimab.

This CDR3 reads CASSSGLAGPYNEQFF. Written as DNA, the CDR3 is TGTGCTAGCAGCTCTGGACTAGCGGGACCCTACAATGAGCAGTTCTTC. This chain links TRBV7-7 with TRBJ2-1, with TRBD2 matching over 12 bases. This CDR3 is 16 amino acids long. Germline lookup yields CDR1 SSHAT and CDR2 FNYEAQ (reference sequence).